This record looks at one T cell receptor (beta chain) sequence and its context. Categorization into cohorts depended on clinical history that participants reported. This record comes from a study of blood T cell repertoires in COVID-19. Study information: Sources were T cells, B-cell-depleted T cells, or PBMCs; the material itself was cDNA or gDNA.

Repertoires were generated with immunoSEQ multiplex PCR, while TCRdb's copy carries only in-frame clones and drops some. The data hold about 300,000 clones, with approximately 81% observed a single time. Germline CDR1 LNHDA, CDR2 SQIVND (reference sequence). The length of the CDR3 is 16 residues. J gave up 2 bases and V 0 bases, and 2 bases lay outside the gene matches. What was sequenced was PBMCs or T cells enriched from blood (not recorded which). This chain joins TRBV19 and TRBJ2-3; TRBD1 agrees at 10 bases. The receptor was isolated from a woman aged 30 to 39 who had been exposed to COVID-19. Written as DNA, the CDR3 is TGTGCCAGTAGTATAGAGGGGACAGGGGCCACAGATACGCAGTATTTT. This sequence encodes CASSIEGTGATDTQYF.